Sequencing of this T cell receptor (beta chain) was carried out in a study of blood T cell repertoires in COVID-19. As for the study in general: Both acute and convalescent COVID-19 samples were obtained from the United States, Italy and Spain. PBMCs, B-cell-depleted T cells, or T cells provided the cDNA or gDNA that made up the material.

Trimming removed 3 bases at V and 1 base at J, with 9 bases between. In germline, CDR1 is SEHNR, CDR2 FQNEAQ (reference sequence). The CDR3 loop spans 14 amino acids. Per the study methods: Amplification with reference gene primers provided the estimates of nucleated cell counts. The protocol was immunoSEQ multiplex PCR, while the TCRdb copy is restricted to in-frame clones and leaves out a portion. V and J calls and clone size are given by that table; D and trimming were obtained from the DNA. Among about 150,000 clones listed, 85% to 90% were seen once. This TCR came from a woman aged 55-70 years with active COVID-19. Sequencing was performed on peripheral blood. The chain links TRBV7-9 to TRBJ1-1, with D unresolved. The CDR3 protein is CASSFAIPNTEAFF. The CDR3 DNA reads as TGTGCCAGCAGCTTTGCGATACCGAACACTGAAGCTTTCTTT.